These T cell receptor beta chains were read from a single sample in a study of blood T cell repertoires in COVID-19. The data were produced by immunoSEQ multiplex PCR, yet TCRdb's version contains in-frame clones alone and is incomplete. The table has about 260,000 clones, 87% seen once. The sequencing input was peripheral blood. The source is a woman aged 40 to 55 who had recovered from COVID-19. The CDR3 runs from the conserved cysteine through the conserved F or W. Fields, in order: J gene, V gene, CDR3 length, clone size, D gene, CDR3 protein, CDR3 DNA. The D gene is left open where the match is weak. A row's size may be missing; if present it is once, few, many or a size class.

j_call: TRBJ1-1; v_call: TRBV20-1; cdr3_length: 15; clone_size: once; d_call: TRBD1; cdr3_aa: CSASPFPGQYTEAFF; cdr3_nt: TGCAGTGCTAGTCCTTTCCCGGGACAGTACACTGAAGCTTTCTTT
j_call: TRBJ1-5; v_call: TRBV10-3; cdr3_length: 15; clone_size: -; d_call: TRBD1; cdr3_aa: CAISVDRDFSQPQHF; cdr3_nt: TGTGCCATCAGTGTGGACAGGGACTTTAGTCAGCCCCAGCATTTT
j_call: TRBJ2-5; v_call: TRBV5-1; cdr3_length: 13; clone_size: -; d_call: -; cdr3_aa: CASSNQGGETQYF; cdr3_nt: TGCGCCAGCAGCAACCAGGGGGGAGAGACCCAGTACTTC
j_call: TRBJ1-4; v_call: TRBV28; cdr3_length: 15; clone_size: -; d_call: -; cdr3_aa: CASRSGVATNEKLFF; cdr3_nt: TGTGCCAGCAGGTCGGGGGTAGCAACTAATGAAAAACTGTTTTTT
j_call: TRBJ2-3; v_call: TRBV11-3; cdr3_length: 14; clone_size: -; d_call: -; cdr3_aa: CASSLAQATDTQYF; cdr3_nt: TGTGCCAGCAGCTTAGCGCAAGCGACAGATACGCAGTATTTT
j_call: TRBJ1-1; v_call: TRBV5-1; cdr3_length: 14; clone_size: -; d_call: -; cdr3_aa: CASSFPDRNTEAFF; cdr3_nt: TGCGCCAGCAGCTTCCCGGACAGGAACACTGAAGCTTTCTTT
j_call: TRBJ2-1; v_call: TRBV4-3; cdr3_length: 14; clone_size: once; d_call: -; cdr3_aa: CASSHTGTYNEQFF; cdr3_nt: TGCGCCAGCAGCCATACGGGGACCTACAATGAGCAGTTCTTC
j_call: TRBJ1-2; v_call: TRBV27; cdr3_length: 16; clone_size: -; d_call: TRBD1; cdr3_aa: CASSLGQGAANYGYTF; cdr3_nt: TGTGCCAGCAGTTTGGGACAGGGCGCAGCTAACTATGGCTACACCTTC
j_call: TRBJ1-2; v_call: TRBV6-5; cdr3_length: 14; clone_size: -; d_call: TRBD1; cdr3_aa: CASSRDRVNYGYTF; cdr3_nt: TGTGCCAGCAGTCGGGACAGGGTGAACTATGGCTACACCTTC
j_call: TRBJ2-1; v_call: TRBV9; cdr3_length: 14; clone_size: -; d_call: -; cdr3_aa: CASSPSGQHNEQFF; cdr3_nt: TGTGCCAGCAGCCCGTCCGGACAGCACAATGAGCAGTTCTTC
j_call: TRBJ1-5; v_call: TRBV19; cdr3_length: 14; clone_size: -; d_call: TRBD1; cdr3_aa: CASSWTGRDQPQHF; cdr3_nt: TGTGCCAGTAGTTGGACAGGGCGCGATCAGCCCCAGCATTTT
j_call: TRBJ2-3; v_call: TRBV5-1; cdr3_length: 16; clone_size: once; d_call: TRBD2; cdr3_aa: CASSVATSGSTDTQYF; cdr3_nt: TGCGCCAGCAGCGTGGCTACTAGCGGAAGCACAGATACGCAGTATTTT
j_call: TRBJ2-2; v_call: TRBV29-1; cdr3_length: 15; clone_size: -; d_call: TRBD1; cdr3_aa: CSVERGGRYTGELFF; cdr3_nt: TGCAGCGTTGAGCGAGGGGGCAGGTACACCGGGGAGCTGTTTTTT
j_call: TRBJ2-7; v_call: TRBV5-1; cdr3_length: 14; clone_size: -; d_call: TRBD1; cdr3_aa: CASSSGTGLGEQYF; cdr3_nt: TGCGCCAGCAGCTCCGGGACAGGGCTAGGGGAGCAGTACTTC
j_call: TRBJ1-6; v_call: TRBV27; cdr3_length: 14; clone_size: -; d_call: -; cdr3_aa: CASNWWGPQSPLHF; cdr3_nt: TGTGCCAGCAATTGGTGGGGGCCTCAATCACCCCTCCACTTT
j_call: TRBJ2-1; v_call: TRBV5-1; cdr3_length: 16; clone_size: -; d_call: TRBD1; cdr3_aa: CASSADRDRADNEQFF; cdr3_nt: TGCGCCAGCAGCGCCGACCGGGACAGGGCTGACAATGAGCAGTTCTTC
j_call: TRBJ1-5; v_call: TRBV6-6; cdr3_length: 15; clone_size: -; d_call: -; cdr3_aa: CASSPQGGGNQPQHF; cdr3_nt: TGTGCCAGCAGTCCACAGGGAGGGGGCAATCAGCCCCAGCATTTT
j_call: TRBJ2-3; v_call: TRBV6-6; cdr3_length: 13; clone_size: -; d_call: -; cdr3_aa: CASSDPGTDTQYF; cdr3_nt: TGTGCCAGCAGCGACCCGGGGACAGATACGCAGTATTTT
j_call: TRBJ1-1; v_call: TRBV29-1; cdr3_length: 15; clone_size: -; d_call: -; cdr3_aa: CSVWGLGQWVPEAFF; cdr3_nt: TGCAGCGTGTGGGGCCTCGGGCAATGGGTCCCCGAAGCTTTCTTT
j_call: TRBJ2-3; v_call: TRBV10-1; cdr3_length: 14; clone_size: once; d_call: TRBD1; cdr3_aa: CASKPGQGSDTQYF; cdr3_nt: TGCGCCAGCAAACCGGGACAGGGCTCAGATACGCAGTATTTT
j_call: TRBJ2-2; v_call: TRBV27; cdr3_length: 17; clone_size: -; d_call: TRBD2; cdr3_aa: CASSLFSLAGDTGELFF; cdr3_nt: TGTGCCAGCAGTTTATTTTCCCTAGCGGGGGACACCGGGGAGCTGTTTTTT
j_call: TRBJ2-3; v_call: TRBV9; cdr3_length: 12; clone_size: once; d_call: -; cdr3_aa: CASSPNRDTQYF; cdr3_nt: TGTGCCAGCAGCCCTAATCGAGATACGCAGTATTTT
j_call: TRBJ2-3; v_call: TRBV4-3; cdr3_length: 14; clone_size: -; d_call: -; cdr3_aa: CASSQFSQEGTQYF; cdr3_nt: TGCGCCAGCAGCCAATTTAGCCAAGAGGGTACGCAGTATTTT
j_call: TRBJ2-1; v_call: TRBV4-1; cdr3_length: 15; clone_size: -; d_call: -; cdr3_aa: CASSLSVSSYNEQFF; cdr3_nt: TGCGCCAGCAGCCTTAGCGTTAGCTCCTACAATGAGCAGTTCTTC
j_call: TRBJ2-7; v_call: TRBV5-4; cdr3_length: 13; clone_size: -; d_call: -; cdr3_aa: CARPTAGLHEQYF; cdr3_nt: TGTGCCAGGCCAACGGCGGGCCTCCACGAGCAGTACTTC
j_call: TRBJ1-2; v_call: TRBV14; cdr3_length: 15; clone_size: -; d_call: -; cdr3_aa: CASSQDREYNYGYTF; cdr3_nt: TGTGCCAGCAGCCAAGACAGGGAATACAACTATGGCTACACCTTC
j_call: TRBJ1-1; v_call: TRBV19; cdr3_length: 16; clone_size: -; d_call: TRBD1; cdr3_aa: CASSIGGGRGRTEAFF; cdr3_nt: TGTGCCAGTAGTATTGGGGGCGGCAGGGGGCGAACTGAAGCTTTCTTT
j_call: TRBJ1-1; v_call: TRBV5-8; cdr3_length: 15; clone_size: -; d_call: TRBD1; cdr3_aa: CASRLPGTGKTEAFF; cdr3_nt: TGTGCCAGCAGATTACCTGGGACAGGGAAAACTGAAGCTTTCTTT
j_call: TRBJ1-2; v_call: TRBV6-2/TRBV6-3; cdr3_length: 13; clone_size: once; d_call: TRBD1; cdr3_aa: CASSTGQGNGYTF; cdr3_nt: TGTGCCAGCAGTACGGGACAGGGAAATGGCTACACCTTC
j_call: TRBJ2-5; v_call: TRBV5-1; cdr3_length: 12; clone_size: few; d_call: -; cdr3_aa: CASSSEWETQYF; cdr3_nt: TGCGCCAGCAGCTCCGAGTGGGAGACCCAGTACTTC
j_call: TRBJ2-1; v_call: TRBV4-1; cdr3_length: 17; clone_size: -; d_call: TRBD2; cdr3_aa: CASSRDLLASGYNEQFF; cdr3_nt: TGCGCCAGCAGCCGCGACTTACTAGCGTCGGGTTACAATGAGCAGTTCTTC
j_call: TRBJ2-5; v_call: TRBV7-2; cdr3_length: 15; clone_size: -; d_call: -; cdr3_aa: CASSLVRLGGETQYF; cdr3_nt: TGTGCCAGCAGCTTAGTCCGTTTAGGAGGAGAGACCCAGTACTTC
j_call: TRBJ1-2; v_call: TRBV18; cdr3_length: 13; clone_size: -; d_call: -; cdr3_aa: CASSQPGTAGYTF; cdr3_nt: TGTGCCAGCTCACAGCCGGGAACCGCTGGCTACACCTTC
j_call: TRBJ1-4; v_call: TRBV18; cdr3_length: 16; clone_size: -; d_call: -; cdr3_aa: CASSPSRGGANEKLFF; cdr3_nt: TGTGCCAGCTCACCGTCCCGAGGGGGTGCTAATGAAAAACTGTTTTTT
j_call: TRBJ1-2; v_call: TRBV5-1; cdr3_length: 15; clone_size: -; d_call: TRBD1; cdr3_aa: CASSLGGQGYYGYTF; cdr3_nt: TGCGCCAGCAGCTTGGGGGGACAGGGATACTATGGCTACACCTTC
j_call: TRBJ2-7; v_call: TRBV12-3/TRBV12-4; cdr3_length: 13; clone_size: -; d_call: -; cdr3_aa: CASSPSHLHEQYF; cdr3_nt: TGTGCCAGCAGTCCTTCACATCTTCACGAGCAGTACTTC
j_call: TRBJ1-2; v_call: TRBV19; cdr3_length: 16; clone_size: -; d_call: -; cdr3_aa: CASSLTTGTFNYGYTF; cdr3_nt: TGTGCCAGTAGTCTGACGACGGGGACTTTTAACTATGGCTACACCTTC